One sample yielded the 9 T cell receptor beta chains listed below, sequenced in a study of cytomegalovirus exposure and HLA in healthy donors. Produced via immunoSEQ multiplex PCR; TCRdb's table is partial and in-frame only. The sample carries over 250,000 clones, around 85% recorded once. Sequencing input: PBMCs. These TCRs come from a woman between 18 and 30 years old in good health and CMV-seronegative.

This clone was seen more than once but under ten times. The V and J genes are TRBV7-9 and TRBJ1-2, with unresolved D. Germline V gene lookup returns CDR1 SEHNR and CDR2 FQNEAQ (reference sequence). Trimming took off 1 base at V and 4 bases at J, with 4 bases between the two ends. CDR3 length: 12 amino acids. DNA for the CDR3: TGTGCCAGCAGCTTAGGCAGCTATGGCTACACCTTC. Its protein product is CASSLGSYGYTF.

The chain employs TRBV9 and TRBJ2-7; TRBD1 matches 9 bases. CDR3 length: 14 residues. Germline V lookup: CDR1 SGDLS, CDR2 YYNGEE. V dropped 3 bases and J dropped 5; count of bases not matched to a gene: 6. The CDR3 nucleotides are TGTGCCAGCAGCGCAGGTGGGACAGGGAACGAGCAGTACTTC. This translates into CASSAGGTGNEQYF.

J is TRBJ1-6 and V is TRBV30; 9 nucleotides align to TRBD1. Germline CDR1 is GTSNPN and CDR2 is SVGIG (reference sequence). This CDR3 is built from 13 residues. V lost 5 bases and J lost 10; bases outside the gene matches: 6. As DNA, the CDR3 is TGTGCCTGGGGAGACAGGGGGGACTCACCCCTCCACTTT. Translating it yields CAWGDRGDSPLHF. Combining the CDR3 with reference TRBV30 and TRBJ1-6 gives the whole variable domain SQTIHQWPATLVQPVGSPLSLECTVEGTSNPNLYWYRQAAGRGLQLLFYSVGIGQISSEVPQNLSASRPQDRQFILSSKKLLLSDSGFYLCAWGDRGDSPLHFGNGTRLTVT.

This sequence joins TRBV27 and TRBJ1-2; 7 positions match TRBD1. This CDR3 contains 17 residues. Germline assignment: CDR1 MNHEY and CDR2 SMNVEV (reference sequence). Trimming removed 1 base from V and 0 bases from J; junction bases left unmatched: 8. DNA of the CDR3: TGTGCCAGCAGTTTATTGGGCGGGACAGTTCCTAACTATGGCTACACCTTC. Translated: CASSLLGGTVPNYGYTF.

V and J are TRBV30 and TRBJ1-1, with no clear D. Looked up from germline, CDR1 is GTSNPN and CDR2 is SVGIG (reference sequence). V shed 4 bases and J shed 3 bases, with 9 bases lying between them. This CDR3 region has 12 residues. This CDR3 reads CAWNAVYTEAFF. CDR3 sequence (DNA): TGTGCCTGGAACGCAGTATACACTGAAGCTTTCTTT.

The chain couples TRBV2 to TRBJ1-2; D ambiguous. From germline, CDR1 is SNHLY and CDR2 FYNNEI. The length of the CDR3 is 15 residues. Trimming cost V 4 bases and J 4 bases, with 16 bases left between them. DNA of the CDR3: TGTGCCAGCAGTGCAACTCTGTCCTTGTCCTATGGCTACACCTTC. It codes for CASSATLSLSYGYTF.

V gene TRBV2 combines with J gene TRBJ2-3, with a weak D call TRBD2 (6 bases). V gave up 5 bases and J gave up 3 bases, with 9 bases separating them. This CDR3 has 13 amino acids. The germline gives CDR1 SNHLY, CDR2 FYNNEI. The CDR3 nucleotides read TGTGCCAGCAGTCGGGACTTTACAGATACGCAGTATTTT. Translating gives CASSRDFTDTQYF.

The chain uses TRBV6-5 and TRBJ2-7; 8 bases map to TRBD2. V shed 7 bases and J 1 base; nucleotides not matched to a gene: 3. The CDR3 spans 13 residues. Germline lookup yields CDR1 MNHEY and CDR2 SVGAGI. CDR3 nucleotides: TGTGCCAGCACCTTAGCGGGATCCTACGAGCAGTACTTC. This gives the protein CASTLAGSYEQYF.

On this clone: The same CDR3 arises from other DNA sequences in this sample as well. The V and J genes are TRBV5-1 and TRBJ2-7; 9 positions agree with TRBD1. The germline V gene encodes CDR1 SGHRS and CDR2 YFSETQ. Trimming at V came to 0 bases and at J to 2 bases, leaving 3 bases not matched to a gene. The CDR3 runs to 15 residues. The CDR3 DNA reads TGCGCCAGCAGCTTGGGCGGGACAGGGACCTACGAGCAGTACTTC. Its protein is CASSLGGTGTYEQYF.